This entry features one TCR beta chain sequence. What it binds is unknown. This CDR3 has 14 residues. CDR1 is MNHEY and CDR2 is SMNVEV in the germline V gene (reference sequence). V was shortened by 6 bases and J by 1 base, with 12 bases between the two germline ends. This sample's time point: patch test 1, 2 weeks after DPC sensitization. Treatment indicated: therapeutic diphenylcyclopropenone sensitization with weekly scalp DPC. The data are from a study of human T cells and chemical hapten exposure. Each CDR3 protein is one row after TCRdb ran MiXCR on the RACE reads. The sample shows 150,000 to 200,000 distinct CDR3 sequences, around 24% of them seen only once. Findings and caveats of the study: Counts of TCRs above 1 in 1000 frequency stayed unchanged with DPC sensitization.

J is TRBJ1-1 and V is TRBV27; a weak D match, TRBD1 (5 bases). Sequencing used whole blood, obtained in connection with sensitization to the hapten diphenylcyclopropenone (DPC). This TCR derives from a woman in her fifties or sixties with alopecia areata. Some clones in this sample may be carry-over from other donors' samples. CDR3 in DNA: TGTGCCAGCAGAATCGACAGACAGAACACTGAAGCTTTCTTT. It codes for CASRIDRQNTEAFF.